This T cell receptor beta chain comes out of a study of human T cells and chemical hapten exposure (dated by TCRdb to the early 2020s). General notes on the study: For sensitization, 2% DPC in acetone was applied to a 2 cm by 2 cm area of upper inner arm skin. Patch tests used Finn chambers with 0.01% DPC on the upper back, scored after 6 days by International Contact Dermatitis Research Group standards. Libraries were combined into a pool for sequencing, and differences in TCR yield between samples came mainly from small differences in library volumes within the pool. The mostly female patient cohort included alopecia areata with under or over 50% scalp involvement, alopecia totalis and alopecia universalis. Throughout the approximately 22-week study period, patients were also given weekly therapeutic DPC doses on the scalp. Under 30 alopecia patients gave blood for TCR sequencing at one to four time points (pre-sensitization, 2, 6 and 24 weeks). Blood samples were taken from patients before sensitization (week 0) and at 2, 6 and about 24 weeks after DPC sensitization. The study tracked peripheral blood TCR repertoire changes in vivo during primary and secondary sensitization to the hapten diphenylcyclopropenone (DPC) in alopecia patients. Summary of the overall study and its limitations: A positive correlation was found between the number of PT1 expanded TCRs and patch test score, with significance reached at thresholds 8, 16 and 32 but not 4. Repeated subsampling changed both the strength of the expansion versus patch-test correlation and the threshold at which that correlation became significant. The number of TCRs above 1 in 1000 frequency did not change with DPC sensitization; there was no evidence of global repertoire structure alterations. Significantly more large CDR3 similarity clusters were formed by expanded TCRs than by pre-sensitization or healthy control sets, consistent with antigen-driven responses. Because all patients had alopecia, a presumed autoimmune disease, the immune response of the patients might differ from that of healthy individuals.

The sample's time point, from its label and the paper: patch test 2, 6 weeks after DPC sensitization. The treatment or condition label corresponds to: therapeutic diphenylcyclopropenone sensitization with weekly scalp DPC. At each patch-test visit, blood was drawn before the patch test was applied. Patients were considered eligible if aged 18 to 70, diagnosed with alopecia and deemed suitable for DPC therapy, and patients were excluded if pregnant. Unfractionated whole blood was collected in Tempus Blood RNA tubes, and total RNA was extracted from that blood. From a lookup of the germline V gene (reference sequence), CDR1 and CDR2 are DFQATT and SNEGSKA. The CDR3 numbers 11 residues from cysteine through phenylalanine. The sequence is cut down to CDR3 DNA, 33 bases in frame from base 1. V is pared back by 5 bases and J by 5 bases, with 9 bases lying between the germline termini. This clonotype was seen more than once but under ten times. The clone's antigen remains unknown. One base away there is no much larger clone; base qualities are not given.

The library was obtained by RACE. The listed sequencing device is NextSeq 500. During library preparation, unique molecular identifiers were attached to individual cDNA molecules so that TCRs could be counted in a quantitative, reproducible way. Each blood RNA sample was used to sequence both TCR alpha and TCR beta chains. On the study's bioinformatics: Samples had a median of 95,638 TCRs, with a range from roughly 23,224 to 750,000. V, J and CDR3 annotation of the TCR reads was carried out using the Decombinator software suite. Every sample was subsampled to the same number of TCRs (28,000) for the PS versus PT1 abundance plots. TCRs were defined as expanded if absent before sensitization and observed at least eight times at the 2-week time point. Through fastp at Q25 and MiXCR, TCRdb rebuilt clones from the public reads, retaining in-frame beta chains. Identical CDR3 protein sequences are pooled into one entry, listed with their most common genes and DNA. The V and J calls here are based on TCRdb, not the publication. This sample is represented by 100,000 or so distinct CDR3 sequences; 8% to 13% of them were singletons. Less than 2.5% of the sample is taken by the ten largest.

The starting material was whole blood, obtained in connection with sensitization to the hapten diphenylcyclopropenone (DPC). This receptor was taken from a man aged 35 to 55 with alopecia areata. Some clones in this sample may be carry-over from other donors' samples. The chain was built from TRBV20-1 and TRBJ2-5; confidence is insufficient to name the D gene. The encoded CDR3 is CSAPSFETQYF. The nucleotide sequence reads TGCAGTGCTCCCTCCTTCGAGACCCAGTACTTC.